This T cell receptor (beta chain) was profiled in a study of blood T cell repertoires in COVID-19. Study overall: The cDNA or gDNA used as material had been derived from T cells, B-cell-depleted T cells, or PBMCs.

Here immunoSEQ multiplex PCR was the method, and the copy in TCRdb shows in-frame clones only, minus some. The sample lists 150,000 to 200,000 clones, around 90% occurring once. The germline CDR1 and CDR2 sequences are MGHRA and YSYEKL. Trimming pared 4 bases from V and 4 bases from J, leaving 21 bases between. The CDR3 runs 17 residues. The sample was peripheral blood. The rearrangement links TRBV4-1 to TRBJ2-3; D might be TRBD2 (6 bases). The receptor was isolated from a human donor in a cohort sampled during active COVID-19. The CDR3 region is CASSPEGREQRSDTQYF. The CDR3 DNA sequence: TGCGCCAGCAGCCCGGAGGGACGGGAGCAACGGTCAGATACGCAGTATTTT.